Sequencing of this TCR beta chain was carried out in a study of prognosis after radiotherapy for stage I lung cancer. General study findings and limits: The median unique TCR clone count dropped from about 9,200 to 6,500 after stereotactic body radiation therapy.

Researchers used two-round multiplex PCR to amplify TCR beta CDR3 starting from genomic DNA. Primers were specific to each TRBV and TRBJ gene in first-round PCR. TCRdb reprocessed the multiplex PCR reads with MiXCR, giving one entry per CDR3 protein. This table has about 24,000 distinct CDR3 sequences, about two fifths appearing once. As regards this clonotype: The antigen is undetermined. A read error is the likely source, as a far larger clone sits one nucleotide away.

V was trimmed by 1 base and J by 7 bases, leaving 15 bases between them. Germline CDR1 is SGHTS and CDR2 is YDEGEE. The CDR3 runs 15 residues. The rearrangement uses TRBV5-8 and TRBJ1-5, with a weak D call TRBD1 (6 bases). This TCR was recovered from a donor aged 50 or older with non-small cell lung cancer. This sample comprised PBMCs, obtained before or after stereotactic body radiation therapy (not recorded which). DNA for the CDR3: TGTGCCAGCAGCTTGACCTCGACAGGAGTCCAGCCCCAGCATTTT. Translation gives CASSLTSTGVQPQHF.